Listed below are T cell receptor beta chains from one sample, sequenced in a study of spatial heterogeneity in lung cancer. TCRdb passed the 5' RACE reads through MiXCR, listing each CDR3 protein once. The repertoire holds around 40,000 distinct CDR3 sequences, around 5% seen once, with roughly 25% in the top ten. Sequencing was performed on PBMCs, taken at surgery. The receptors shown here come from a female donor with early-stage non-small cell lung cancer. Both conserved end residues are part of each CDR3. A D gene is named only where the DNA matches it firmly. Only some rows state a clone size, as once, few, many or a class for expanded clones.

CDR3 DNA: TGTGCCAGCAGCTCGGAGCGGGGGGCGCAGTACTACGAGCAGTACTTC
CDR3 protein: CASSSERGAQYYEQYF
CDR3 length: 16
V gene: TRBV7-2
clone size: few
J gene: TRBJ2-7
D gene: TRBD2

CDR3 DNA: TGTGCCACCCGACAGCACCCCGGATTGGCAGATACGCAGTATTTT
CDR3 protein: CATRQHPGLADTQYF
CDR3 length: 15
V gene: TRBV19
clone size: .
J gene: TRBJ2-3
D gene: .

CDR3 DNA: TGCAGTGCTACTGGACAGGACATGAACACTGAAGCTTTCTTT
CDR3 protein: CSATGQDMNTEAFF
CDR3 length: 14
V gene: TRBV20-1
clone size: few
J gene: TRBJ1-1
D gene: TRBD1

CDR3 DNA: TGTGCCAGCAGCTTAGGGTCCACCGGGGAGACCCAGTACTTC
CDR3 protein: CASSLGSTGETQYF
CDR3 length: 14
V gene: TRBV7-8
clone size: many
J gene: TRBJ2-5
D gene: .

CDR3 DNA: TGTGCCAGTAGTATAAGAGGTGGTTTCGCAGATACGCAGTATTTT
CDR3 protein: CASSIRGGFADTQYF
CDR3 length: 15
V gene: TRBV19
clone size: .
J gene: TRBJ2-3
D gene: .

CDR3 DNA: TGCGCCAGCAGTTCCACCGGGACAGCTAGCAATCAGCCCCAGCATTTT
CDR3 protein: CASSSTGTASNQPQHF
CDR3 length: 16
V gene: TRBV5-1
clone size: many
J gene: TRBJ1-5
D gene: TRBD1

CDR3 DNA: TGTGCCAGCAGACGACAGCCTAACACTGAAGCTTTCTTT
CDR3 protein: CASRRQPNTEAFF
CDR3 length: 13
V gene: TRBV25-1
clone size: many
J gene: TRBJ1-1
D gene: .

CDR3 DNA: TGTGCCAGCAGTTTAACTGGGACAGGGGTCGAAAAACTGTTTTTT
CDR3 protein: CASSLTGTGVEKLFF
CDR3 length: 15
V gene: TRBV27
clone size: many
J gene: TRBJ1-4
D gene: TRBD1

CDR3 DNA: TGTGCCAGCAGCACCCTGGCCCAAGAGACCCAGTACTTC
CDR3 protein: CASSTLAQETQYF
CDR3 length: 13
V gene: TRBV27
clone size: many
J gene: TRBJ2-5
D gene: .

CDR3 DNA: TGTGCCAGCAGCCCGACTAGCGGGAAAAACATTCAGTACTTC
CDR3 protein: CASSPTSGKNIQYF
CDR3 length: 14
V gene: TRBV3-1
clone size: many
J gene: TRBJ2-4
D gene: TRBD2

CDR3 DNA: TGCGCCAGCAGCAAACTAGCGGGGGGATCCCAAGAGACCCAGTACTTC
CDR3 protein: CASSKLAGGSQETQYF
CDR3 length: 16
V gene: TRBV5-1
clone size: many
J gene: TRBJ2-5
D gene: TRBD2

CDR3 DNA: TGTGCCAGCAGCTTAATCTGGTCCGACGAGCAGTACTTC
CDR3 protein: CASSLIWSDEQYF
CDR3 length: 13
V gene: TRBV7-9
clone size: .
J gene: TRBJ2-7
D gene: .

CDR3 DNA: TGTGCCACCAGCAGAGACAGGGGGCGCGGTGAAAAACTGTTTTTT
CDR3 protein: CATSRDRGRGEKLFF
CDR3 length: 15
V gene: TRBV15
clone size: many
J gene: TRBJ1-4
D gene: TRBD1

CDR3 DNA: TGTGCCAGCACTACACGCGGCAGGGGCACCCATCAGCCCCAGCATTTT
CDR3 protein: CASTTRGRGTHQPQHF
CDR3 length: 16
V gene: TRBV6-2/TRBV6-3
clone size: many
J gene: TRBJ1-5
D gene: .

CDR3 DNA: TGTGCCAGCACTCTAGCGGGACAAGAGACCCAGTACTTC
CDR3 protein: CASTLAGQETQYF
CDR3 length: 13
V gene: TRBV12-3/TRBV12-4
clone size: many
J gene: TRBJ2-5
D gene: TRBD2

CDR3 DNA: TGTGCCAGCAGTTGGAGTAGCGGGGTCACCGGGGAGCTGTTTTTT
CDR3 protein: CASSWSSGVTGELFF
CDR3 length: 15
V gene: TRBV28
clone size: many
J gene: TRBJ2-2
D gene: TRBD2

CDR3 DNA: TGTGCCAGCAGTTTATTGGATGGCTACACCTTC
CDR3 protein: CASSLLDGYTF
CDR3 length: 11
V gene: TRBV28
clone size: many
J gene: TRBJ1-2
D gene: .

CDR3 DNA: TGTGCCAGCAGCTTATGGGGGACGGGGAGCACAGATACGCAGTATTTT
CDR3 protein: CASSLWGTGSTDTQYF
CDR3 length: 16
V gene: TRBV7-2
clone size: few
J gene: TRBJ2-3
D gene: .

CDR3 DNA: TGCAGTGCTTACCCGGGACAGGGGTTTCATCAGCCCCAGCATTTT
CDR3 protein: CSAYPGQGFHQPQHF
CDR3 length: 15
V gene: TRBV20-1
clone size: once
J gene: TRBJ1-5
D gene: TRBD1

CDR3 DNA: TGCGCCAGCAGGCGACTAGCGGTCACAGATACGCAGTATTTT
CDR3 protein: CASRRLAVTDTQYF
CDR3 length: 14
V gene: TRBV5-1
clone size: few
J gene: TRBJ2-3
D gene: TRBD2

CDR3 DNA: TGCGCCAGCAGTCAATCGGGGCGGGGGGATCAAGAGACCCAGTACTTC
CDR3 protein: CASSQSGRGDQETQYF
CDR3 length: 16
V gene: TRBV23-1
clone size: .
J gene: TRBJ2-5
D gene: TRBD2

CDR3 DNA: TGCGCCAGCAGCCAAGTCTCGGGGGGCGGGGAGACCCAGTACTTC
CDR3 protein: CASSQVSGGGETQYF
CDR3 length: 15
V gene: TRBV4-1
clone size: many
J gene: TRBJ2-5
D gene: .

CDR3 DNA: TGTGCCAGCAGTTCCATAGGGGTCCCAAGCGACGAGCAGTACTTC
CDR3 protein: CASSSIGVPSDEQYF
CDR3 length: 15
V gene: TRBV27
clone size: many
J gene: TRBJ2-7
D gene: .

CDR3 DNA: TGTGCCAGCAGCTTATATCATCCGTCGGCGTGGGGGCCTTCTAGCGAAAAACTGTTTTTT
CDR3 protein: CASSLYHPSAWGPSSEKLFF
CDR3 length: 20
V gene: TRBV7-8
clone size: many
J gene: TRBJ1-4
D gene: .

CDR3 DNA: TGTGCTAGTGGCTCCGACAGGGAATCACCCCTCCACTTT
CDR3 protein: CASGSDRESPLHF
CDR3 length: 13
V gene: TRBV12-5
clone size: .
J gene: TRBJ1-6
D gene: TRBD1

CDR3 DNA: TGTGCCAGCAGCTTACGAGCCAGCTCTGGAAACACCATATATTTT
CDR3 protein: CASSLRASSGNTIYF
CDR3 length: 15
V gene: TRBV7-2
clone size: many
J gene: TRBJ1-3
D gene: .

CDR3 DNA: TGTGCCAGCAGTTTATCTGGCAGGGTAATTAAGCCCCAGCATTTT
CDR3 protein: CASSLSGRVIKPQHF
CDR3 length: 15
V gene: TRBV12-3/TRBV12-4
clone size: many
J gene: TRBJ1-5
D gene: .

CDR3 DNA: TGTGCCAGCAGCTTAGGCCGGGGGCAGAGCAATCAGCCCCAGCATTTT
CDR3 protein: CASSLGRGQSNQPQHF
CDR3 length: 16
V gene: TRBV11-2
clone size: many
J gene: TRBJ1-5
D gene: .

CDR3 DNA: TGCGCCAGCGGTGACAAAGCGGGGGAAGCCGGGGAGCTGTTTTTT
CDR3 protein: CASGDKAGEAGELFF
CDR3 length: 15
V gene: TRBV5-1
clone size: many
J gene: TRBJ2-2
D gene: TRBD2

CDR3 DNA: TGTGCCAGCAGCCAGTCTCCAGCGGGTGGGGGCTACAATGAGCAGTTCTTC
CDR3 protein: CASSQSPAGGGYNEQFF
CDR3 length: 17
V gene: TRBV4-2
clone size: .
J gene: TRBJ2-1
D gene: .

CDR3 DNA: TGTGCCAGCAGCCCGGGGGGCCCCCGGGACGAGCAGTACTTC
CDR3 protein: CASSPGGPRDEQYF
CDR3 length: 14
V gene: TRBV11-1
clone size: many
J gene: TRBJ2-7
D gene: .

CDR3 DNA: TGCGCCAGCAGCCAAGTAACCGCCTATGGCTACACCTTC
CDR3 protein: CASSQVTAYGYTF
CDR3 length: 13
V gene: TRBV4-1
clone size: many
J gene: TRBJ1-2
D gene: .

CDR3 DNA: TGTGCCAGCAGCCAGGGTTGGAGCGGCACAGATACGCAGTATTTT
CDR3 protein: CASSQGWSGTDTQYF
CDR3 length: 15
V gene: TRBV3-1
clone size: .
J gene: TRBJ2-3
D gene: .

CDR3 DNA: TGTGCCAGCAGTTTTATCGGTAGCGGGGGGGAGACCCAGTACTTC
CDR3 protein: CASSFIGSGGETQYF
CDR3 length: 15
V gene: TRBV28
clone size: many
J gene: TRBJ2-5
D gene: TRBD2

CDR3 DNA: TGTGCCAGCAGCGTAGGTACAGGGTCGGGCTATGGCTACACCTTC
CDR3 protein: CASSVGTGSGYGYTF
CDR3 length: 15
V gene: TRBV9
clone size: many
J gene: TRBJ1-2
D gene: .

CDR3 DNA: TGTGCCAGCAGCAGCAGGGGGAGAGGTACAGATACGCAGTATTTT
CDR3 protein: CASSSRGRGTDTQYF
CDR3 length: 15
V gene: TRBV5-4
clone size: few
J gene: TRBJ2-3
D gene: TRBD1

CDR3 DNA: TGTGCCAGCAGCTCCTTAGACAGGGAGCAGTTCTTC
CDR3 protein: CASSSLDREQFF
CDR3 length: 12
V gene: TRBV7-3
clone size: .
J gene: TRBJ2-1
D gene: .

CDR3 DNA: TGTGCCAGCAGCCAAACAAGAGGGACTAGCGGGGGTCTGGATACGCAGTATTTT
CDR3 protein: CASSQTRGTSGGLDTQYF
CDR3 length: 18
V gene: TRBV3-1
clone size: many
J gene: TRBJ2-3
D gene: TRBD2

CDR3 DNA: TGTGCCAGCAGTGAACTGGGAGGTGGGGCCAACGTCCTGACTTTC
CDR3 protein: CASSELGGGANVLTF
CDR3 length: 15
V gene: TRBV6-1
clone size: many
J gene: TRBJ2-6
D gene: .

CDR3 DNA: TGTGCCAGCAGAGATATCTACGAGCAGTACTTC
CDR3 protein: CASRDIYEQYF
CDR3 length: 11
V gene: TRBV6-5
clone size: .
J gene: TRBJ2-7
D gene: .